The text below deals with one TCR beta chain. What this receptor recognizes is not known. The CDR3 carries no conserved terminal phenylalanine or tryptophan, so it likely arises from a read error. Because the CDR3's place on the DNA is in doubt, the DNA is left out and the CDR3 is given as listed by TCRdb. The CDR3 regions of human TCRbeta chains were analyzed by immunosequencing. The original pipeline was this. Repertoire TCRs were matched against a reference library of SARS-CoV-2-specific TCRs generated with the MIRA antigen-specificity platform. Breadth meant the fraction of unique TCRs that were SARS-CoV-2-associated, whereas depth meant the fraction of total T cells that were SARS-CoV-2-associated. Using the MIRA data, every spike-specific TCR was mapped to the spike region that the TCR reacted to and assigned to either a CD4 or a CD8 class. Log10-transformed breadth and depth values were compared by one-way ANOVA with Sidak's multiple comparisons tests. TCRdb mirrors the immuneACCESS table, restricted to in-frame sequences. Some clones are absent from its copies; in checked studies, under half trace to an unresolved V gene, and the reason for the others is unknown. That table is the source of V, J and clone size, and D and trimming were worked out from the DNA. The sample table lists about 68,000 clones, 70% to 90% of them with a count of one. The ten largest account for under 3% of the sample.

This sample stems from a study of T cell responses to AZD1222 COVID-19 vaccine (dated by TCRdb to 2020 to 2023). The study in broad terms: Because spike-specific TCR depth and breadth did not differ between the two schedules, AZD1222 recipients who got a second dose at roughly 4 weeks were pooled with those who got a second dose at roughly 12 weeks. TCR sequencing was performed for more than 230 trial participants, of whom about 210 were given two doses of AZD1222 and approximately 26 were given two doses of MenACWY control vaccine. Trial participants were enrolled into age subgroups of 18-55, 56-69 and 70-plus years, which contained approximately 150, 30 and 60 TCR-sequenced participants, respectively.

Results and caveats for the whole study, not just this receptor: Conclusions about previously exposed vaccinees were limited because only 6 or 7 AZD1222 recipients were SARS-CoV-2 seropositive at baseline. Because no day 14 peak-response samples were available, repertoires were characterized only after the peak T cell response. Reportedly, almost half of the unique spike-specific TCRs recognized epitopes lying outside the regions that are mutated in the B.1.351 and B.1.1.7 variants. In the small 56-69-year group, the increase in depth fell short of significance, most likely because of low power. Vaccine-associated CD4 TCRs spanned the whole spike protein, with dominant responses in regions 160-218 and 743-854. Participants were mostly white British and included more females than males, and it was suggested by the authors that clonal diversity may have been underestimated. A significant rise in spike-specific TCR breadth and depth was observed after two AZD1222 doses relative to day 0 and relative to MenACWY recipients.

As encoded in the germline V gene, CDR1 is MDHEN while CDR2 is SYDVKM. The CDR3 has 11 residues if both end residues are counted. The time point tag for this specimen amounts to: baseline before first vaccination. The vaccinee samples were drawn from two UK trials, COV001 and COV002, one of which was a single-blind randomized controlled phase 2/3 trial testing AZD1222 (ChAdOx1 nCoV-19) in healthy adults. Trial participant PBMC samples were collected at day 0 and day 28 after the second dose for TCRbeta chain sequencing. The material was peripheral blood, obtained on day 0 of AZD1222 vaccination. The TCR comes from an adult in good health. This chain is built from TRBV28 and TRBJ1-3. CDR3 region: CASSSLGVWDL.